This T cell receptor beta chain derives from a study of T-cell reconstitution after alpha-beta-depleted transplantation in children. The study's findings and limits: Some patients' high day-60 TCRbeta diversity was attributed to recipient cells surviving conditioning. From newly produced T cells came most of the T-cell counts and diversity one year after transplant. Reportedly, roughly two months post-transplant, alpha-beta T cells arose from several hundred expanded graft clones.

Unique molecular identifiers were incorporated when the TCRbeta library was constructed. TCRdb re-called the PCR reads through MiXCR, storing one row per CDR3 protein. The repertoire holds hundreds of thousands of distinct CDR3 sequences, with about a sixth as singletons. Germline V gene data show CDR1 as SGHTA and CDR2 as FQGTGA. V lost 6 bases to trimming and J lost 0 bases, with 10 bases between them. The CDR3 is 14 residues long. For this clonotype: Its target is not known.

The sample in question was PBMCs, mostly from graft donor cells, obtained 360 days after TCRalphabeta/CD19-depleted stem cell transplant. The genes are TRBV7-3 and TRBJ2-3; possible D gene TRBD1, 6 bases. This receptor was taken from a male patient between 2 and 15 years old who had a stem cell transplant for acute lymphoblastic leukemia, so the T cells may come from the graft donor. The CDR3: CASSVGHSTDTQYF. DNA of the CDR3: TGTGCCAGCAGTGTGGGACATAGCACAGATACGCAGTATTTT.